This T cell receptor (beta chain) was recorded in a study of T-cell memory formation after mild COVID-19. Study results and caveats: CD8+ contracting clones occupied EMRA, while CD4+ ones occupied mainly CM and EM.

TCRdb called the 5' RACE reads again in MiXCR, with one record for every CDR3 protein. The data contain some 350,000 distinct CDR3 sequences, more than 15% of them seen just once; the ten biggest clones take up more than 20%. Trimming took off 5 bases at V and 9 bases at J, with 8 bases between the two ends. Germline V gene sequence: CDR1 PRHDT, CDR2 FYEKMQ (reference sequence). The CDR3 sequence is 12 residues long. This clonotype was seen a few times. Its antigen remains unidentified. The V call is TRBV13, the J call TRBJ1-6; D ambiguous. This TCR came from a man between 18 and 35 years old who had mild COVID-19 (a few samples of this study predate the infection). Cell type and time point are not known. The sequenced sample consisted of PBMCs or a T cell subset sorted from them (not recorded which). CDR3 sequence reads: CASSRRSSPLHF. As DNA, the CDR3 is TGTGCCAGCAGCAGGCGTAGTTCACCCCTCCACTTT.